This entry concerns a single T cell receptor (beta chain). The data derive from a study of blood T cell repertoires in COVID-19. Study background: Acute and convalescent COVID-19 specimens originated in the United States, Italy and Spain.

V was pared by 8 bases and J by 0 bases, with 11 bases between. The CDR3 has 14 residues. CDR1 and CDR2 from the germline V gene are MNHEY and SVGAGI. Original processing notes: Counts of nucleated cells, estimated from reference gene primer amplification, were obtained. The data were produced by immunoSEQ multiplex PCR, yet TCRdb's version contains in-frame clones alone and is incomplete. V, J and clone size are those of that table, while D and trimming were read from the DNA. The sample carries approximately 160,000 clones, roughly four fifths recorded once. The receptor was isolated from a man in his 60s with active or convalescent COVID-19. The chain employs TRBV6-5 and TRBJ1-5; a possible D gene is TRBD1 (5 bases). The specimen sequenced was peripheral blood. For the CDR3, the DNA is TGTGCCAGCGCTGGGGCCTATAGCAATCAGCCCCAGCATTTT. This sequence encodes CASAGAYSNQPQHF.